Listed below are T cell receptor beta chains from one sample, sequenced in a study of a mutant IDH1 vaccine in newly diagnosed glioma. What these receptors recognize is not known. Here immunoSEQ multiplex PCR was the method, and the copy in TCRdb shows in-frame clones only, minus some. The data contain 55,000 to 70,000 clones, approximately 90% of them singletons. Sequenced material: PBMCs, taken from a glioma patient whose treatment included an IDH1 peptide vaccine. The origin of the receptors is a man between 35 and 55 years old with glioma. CDR3s include the opening cysteine and the closing phenylalanine or tryptophan. D genes are given only for firm matches. Clone size appears in some rows only: once, few, many, or a class for an expanded clone.

clone_size: -; v_call: TRBV6-6; d_call: -; j_call: TRBJ2-7; cdr3_aa: CASRPQGPTHGEQYF; cdr3_nt: TGTGCCAGCAGGCCTCAGGGACCAACCCACGGCGAGCAGTACTTC
clone_size: -; v_call: TRBV18; d_call: TRBD2; j_call: TRBJ2-5; cdr3_aa: CASSPLKTSGRPVGTQYF; cdr3_nt: TGTGCCAGCTCACCACTCAAGACTAGCGGGAGGCCTGTTGGGACCCAGTACTTC
clone_size: once; v_call: TRBV28; d_call: -; j_call: TRBJ1-2; cdr3_aa: CASRTVYGYTF; cdr3_nt: TGTGCCAGCAGGACCGTATATGGCTACACCTTC
clone_size: -; v_call: TRBV2; d_call: TRBD1; j_call: TRBJ1-5; cdr3_aa: CAPSFRDRVSDQPQHF; cdr3_nt: TGTGCCCCCTCGTTCAGGGACAGGGTAAGCGATCAGCCCCAGCATTTT
clone_size: few; v_call: TRBV7-9; d_call: -; j_call: TRBJ1-2; cdr3_aa: CASSFERGVGYGYTF; cdr3_nt: TGTGCCAGCAGCTTCGAGAGGGGTGTGGGCTATGGCTACACCTTC
clone_size: -; v_call: TRBV28; d_call: TRBD2; j_call: TRBJ2-3; cdr3_aa: CASSFGAGGPSDTQYF; cdr3_nt: TGTGCCAGCAGTTTTGGAGCGGGAGGGCCGTCAGATACGCAGTATTTT
clone_size: -; v_call: TRBV6-1; d_call: TRBD1; j_call: TRBJ1-6; cdr3_aa: CASSGIPGQGNSPLHF; cdr3_nt: TGTGCCAGCAGTGGCATTCCGGGACAGGGAAATTCACCCCTCCACTTT
clone_size: -; v_call: TRBV30; d_call: -; j_call: TRBJ2-2; cdr3_aa: CAWSPGRTGELFF; cdr3_nt: TGTGCCTGGAGTCCTGGGAGAACCGGGGAGCTGTTTTTT
clone_size: -; v_call: TRBV21-1; d_call: -; j_call: TRBJ2-7; cdr3_aa: CASSAQPGLSYEQYF; cdr3_nt: TGTGCCAGCAGCGCACAACCGGGACTGAGTTACGAGCAGTACTTC
clone_size: -; v_call: TRBV5-5; d_call: TRBD2; j_call: TRBJ2-5; cdr3_aa: CASSPRLAGVQETQYF; cdr3_nt: TGTGCCAGCAGCCCCCGACTAGCGGGGGTCCAAGAGACCCAGTACTTC
clone_size: -; v_call: TRBV28; d_call: -; j_call: TRBJ2-2; cdr3_aa: CASSVPPFGMARENTGELFF; cdr3_nt: TGTGCCAGCAGTGTCCCCCCATTCGGGATGGCCCGAGAGAACACCGGGGAGCTGTTTTTT
clone_size: -; v_call: TRBV30; d_call: TRBD2; j_call: TRBJ2-6; cdr3_aa: CAWKRGALRGSSGANVLTF; cdr3_nt: TGTGCCTGGAAGCGGGGGGCCCTCCGGGGTAGTTCTGGGGCCAACGTCCTGACTTTC
clone_size: -; v_call: TRBV7-2; d_call: TRBD1; j_call: TRBJ2-7; cdr3_aa: CASSPYPGTGIYEQYF; cdr3_nt: TGTGCCAGCAGCCCTTATCCCGGGACAGGGATCTACGAGCAGTACTTC
clone_size: -; v_call: TRBV28; d_call: -; j_call: TRBJ2-5; cdr3_aa: CASSFHGRETQYF; cdr3_nt: TGTGCCAGCAGTTTCCATGGAAGGGAGACCCAGTACTTC
clone_size: -; v_call: TRBV6-5; d_call: TRBD1; j_call: TRBJ2-1; cdr3_aa: CASSYSTGDFYNEQFF; cdr3_nt: TGTGCCAGCAGTTACTCGACAGGGGACTTCTACAATGAGCAGTTCTTC
clone_size: -; v_call: TRBV18; d_call: -; j_call: TRBJ2-2; cdr3_aa: CASSPPVRADGELFF; cdr3_nt: TGTGCCAGCTCACCACCGGTCAGGGCCGACGGGGAGCTGTTTTTT
clone_size: -; v_call: TRBV7-3; d_call: -; j_call: TRBJ1-1; cdr3_aa: CASSLNRGTEAFF; cdr3_nt: TGTGCCAGCAGCTTAAACCGAGGAACTGAAGCTTTCTTT
clone_size: once; v_call: TRBV28; d_call: TRBD2; j_call: TRBJ2-2; cdr3_aa: CASSYGLAGGSTGELFF; cdr3_nt: TGTGCCAGCAGTTACGGACTAGCGGGAGGGAGCACCGGGGAGCTGTTTTTT
clone_size: once; v_call: TRBV5-1; d_call: TRBD2; j_call: TRBJ2-3; cdr3_aa: CASSLVSGGGDTQYF; cdr3_nt: TGCGCCAGCAGCTTGGTGAGCGGGGGCGGGGATACGCAGTATTTT
clone_size: -; v_call: TRBV4-2; d_call: -; j_call: TRBJ1-5; cdr3_aa: CASSQGVYSNQPQHF; cdr3_nt: TGTGCCAGCAGCCAAGGAGTATATAGCAATCAGCCCCAGCATTTT
clone_size: -; v_call: TRBV19; d_call: TRBD1; j_call: TRBJ2-7; cdr3_aa: CASSVTGGSREQYF; cdr3_nt: TGTGCCAGTAGTGTCACAGGGGGCTCCCGCGAGCAGTACTTC
clone_size: -; v_call: TRBV6-5; d_call: -; j_call: TRBJ1-6; cdr3_aa: CASSYGRILYSPLHF; cdr3_nt: TGTGCCAGCAGTTACGGCAGGATCCTTTATTCACCCCTCCACTTT
clone_size: -; v_call: TRBV2; d_call: TRBD1; j_call: TRBJ1-6; cdr3_aa: CASRQGGGNSPLHF; cdr3_nt: TGTGCCAGCCGGCAGGGGGGGGGGAATTCACCCCTCCACTTT
clone_size: -; v_call: TRBV6-5; d_call: TRBD1; j_call: TRBJ1-2; cdr3_aa: CASSYGRGQGFYGYTF; cdr3_nt: TGTGCCAGCAGTTACGGGAGAGGACAGGGCTTCTATGGCTACACCTTC
clone_size: -; v_call: TRBV6-5; d_call: -; j_call: TRBJ1-2; cdr3_aa: CASRMGPLPNGYTF; cdr3_nt: TGTGCCAGCAGGATGGGACCCCTACCTAATGGCTACACCTTC
clone_size: -; v_call: TRBV4-3; d_call: -; j_call: TRBJ2-1; cdr3_aa: CASSQDRVRSYNEQFF; cdr3_nt: TGCGCCAGCAGCCAAGACAGGGTTAGGTCCTACAATGAGCAGTTCTTC
clone_size: -; v_call: TRBV25-1; d_call: -; j_call: TRBJ2-1; cdr3_aa: CASSESAMAYNEQFF; cdr3_nt: TGTGCCAGCAGTGAGTCCGCCATGGCCTACAATGAGCAGTTCTTC